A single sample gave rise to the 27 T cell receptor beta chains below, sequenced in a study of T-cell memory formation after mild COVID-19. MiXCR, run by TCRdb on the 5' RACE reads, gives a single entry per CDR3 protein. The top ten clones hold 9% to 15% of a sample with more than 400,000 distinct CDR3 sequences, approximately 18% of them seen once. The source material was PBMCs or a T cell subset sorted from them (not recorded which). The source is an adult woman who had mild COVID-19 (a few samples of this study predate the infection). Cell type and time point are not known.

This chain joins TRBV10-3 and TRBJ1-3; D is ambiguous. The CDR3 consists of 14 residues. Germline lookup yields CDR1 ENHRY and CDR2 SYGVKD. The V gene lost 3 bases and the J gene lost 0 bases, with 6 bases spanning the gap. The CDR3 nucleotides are TGTGCCATCAGTGAAGCGAACTCTGGAAACACCATATATTTT. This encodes CAISEANSGNTIYF.

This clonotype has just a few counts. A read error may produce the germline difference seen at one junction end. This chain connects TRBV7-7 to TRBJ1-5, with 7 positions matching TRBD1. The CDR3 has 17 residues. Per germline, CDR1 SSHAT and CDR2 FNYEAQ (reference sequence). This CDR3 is CASSSGQPLGYNQPQHF. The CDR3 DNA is TGTGCTAGCAGTTCGGGACAGCCCTTGGGATACAATCAGCCCCAGCATTTT.

The CDR3 nucleotides are TGTGCCAGCAGCCTAAACTCTGCGGGACAGCCTAACTATGGCTACACCTTC. Its protein is CASSLNSAGQPNYGYTF. V is TRBV4-2 and J is TRBJ1-2; 7 nucleotides match TRBD1. CDR1 is LGHNA and CDR2 is YNFKEQ in the germline V gene. V shed 4 bases and J 0 bases; nucleotides not matched to a gene: 11. This CDR3 has 17 residues.

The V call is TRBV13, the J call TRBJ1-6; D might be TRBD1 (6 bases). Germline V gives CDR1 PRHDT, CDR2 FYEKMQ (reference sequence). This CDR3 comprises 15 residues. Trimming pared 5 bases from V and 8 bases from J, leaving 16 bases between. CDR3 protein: CASSPETGGDSPLHF. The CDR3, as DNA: TGTGCCAGCAGCCCAGAGACAGGTGGCGATTCACCCCTCCACTTT.

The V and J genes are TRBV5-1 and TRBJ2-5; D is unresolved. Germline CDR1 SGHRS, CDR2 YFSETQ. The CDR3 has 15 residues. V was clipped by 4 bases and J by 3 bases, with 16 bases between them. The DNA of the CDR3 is TGCGCCAGCAGCCGCCTCCGATCCTCGGAAGAGACCCAGTACTTC. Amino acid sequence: CASSRLRSSEETQYF.

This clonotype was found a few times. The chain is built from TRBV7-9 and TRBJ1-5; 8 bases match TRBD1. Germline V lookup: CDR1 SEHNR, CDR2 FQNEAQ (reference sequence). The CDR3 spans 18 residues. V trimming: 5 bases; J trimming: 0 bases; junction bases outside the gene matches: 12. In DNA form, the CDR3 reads TGTGCCAGCAGCGCCGGACAGGGTATAGGGCTTAGCAATCAGCCCCAGCATTTT. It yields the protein CASSAGQGIGLSNQPQHF.

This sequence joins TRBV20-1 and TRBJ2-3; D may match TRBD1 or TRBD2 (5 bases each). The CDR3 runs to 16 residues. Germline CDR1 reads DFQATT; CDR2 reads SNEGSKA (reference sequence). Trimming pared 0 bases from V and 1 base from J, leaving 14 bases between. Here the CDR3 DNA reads TGCAGTGCTAGAGATGGTGGAAGAGGGGGCACAGATACGCAGTATTTT. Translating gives CSARDGGRGGTDTQYF.

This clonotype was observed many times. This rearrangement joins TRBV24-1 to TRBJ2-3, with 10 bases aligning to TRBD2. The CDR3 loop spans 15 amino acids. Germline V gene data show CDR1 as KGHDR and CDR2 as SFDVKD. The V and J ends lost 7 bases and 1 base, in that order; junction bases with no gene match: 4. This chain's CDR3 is CATRAGTSGTDTQYF. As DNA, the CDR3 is TGTGCCACCAGAGCCGGGACTAGCGGCACAGATACGCAGTATTTT.

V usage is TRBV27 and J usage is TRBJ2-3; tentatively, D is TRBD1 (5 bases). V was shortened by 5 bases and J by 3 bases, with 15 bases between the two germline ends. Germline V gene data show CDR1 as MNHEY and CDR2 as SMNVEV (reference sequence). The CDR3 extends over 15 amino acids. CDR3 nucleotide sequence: TGTGCCAGCAGTCCTGGCCCTAGACAGACAGATACGCAGTATTTT. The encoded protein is CASSPGPRQTDTQYF.

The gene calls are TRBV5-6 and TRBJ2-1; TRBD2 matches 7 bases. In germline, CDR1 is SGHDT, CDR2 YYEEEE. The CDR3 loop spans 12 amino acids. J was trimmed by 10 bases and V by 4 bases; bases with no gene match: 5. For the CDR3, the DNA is TGTGCCAGCAGCCGGGACTACCTAGAGCAGTTCTTC. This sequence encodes CASSRDYLEQFF.

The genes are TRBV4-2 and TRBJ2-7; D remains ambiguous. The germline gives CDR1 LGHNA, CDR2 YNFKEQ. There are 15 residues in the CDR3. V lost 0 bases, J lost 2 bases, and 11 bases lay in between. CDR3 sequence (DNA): TGTGCCAGCAGCCAAGATAGTAATTCGGCCTACGAGCAGTACTTC. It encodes CASSQDSNSAYEQYF.

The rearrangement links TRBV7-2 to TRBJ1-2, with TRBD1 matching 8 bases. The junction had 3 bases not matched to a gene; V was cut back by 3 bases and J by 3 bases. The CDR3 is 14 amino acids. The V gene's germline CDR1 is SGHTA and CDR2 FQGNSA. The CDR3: CASSFATGDYGYTF. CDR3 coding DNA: TGTGCCAGCAGCTTCGCGACAGGGGACTATGGCTACACCTTC. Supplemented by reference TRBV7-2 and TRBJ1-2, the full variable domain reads GAGVSQSPSNKVTEKGKDVELRCDPISGHTALYWYRQSLGQGLEFLIYFQGNSAPDKSGLPSDRFSAERTGGSVSTLTIQRTQQEDSAVYLCASSFATGDYGYTFGSGTRLTVV.

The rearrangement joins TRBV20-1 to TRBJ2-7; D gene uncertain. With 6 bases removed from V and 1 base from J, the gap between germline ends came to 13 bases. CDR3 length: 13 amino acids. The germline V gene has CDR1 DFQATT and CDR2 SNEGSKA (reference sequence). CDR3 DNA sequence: TGCAGTGCACCCCCAGAGGAGTCCTACGAGCAGTACTTC. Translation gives CSAPPEESYEQYF.

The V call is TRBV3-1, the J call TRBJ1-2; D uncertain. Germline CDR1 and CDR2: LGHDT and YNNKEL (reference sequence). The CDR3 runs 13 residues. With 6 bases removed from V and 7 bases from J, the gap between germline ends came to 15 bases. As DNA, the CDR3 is TGTGCCAGCAGTTCGGCAGGTTCAGGTGGCTACACCTTC. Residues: CASSSAGSGGYTF.

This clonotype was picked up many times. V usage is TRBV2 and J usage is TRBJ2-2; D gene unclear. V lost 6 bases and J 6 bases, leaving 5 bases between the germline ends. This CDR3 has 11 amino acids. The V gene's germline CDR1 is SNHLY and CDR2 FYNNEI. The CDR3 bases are TGTGCCAGCAGAGCGCCCGGGGAGCTGTTTTTT. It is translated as CASRAPGELFF.

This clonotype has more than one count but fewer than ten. The CDR3: CSGVAGQGLFYEQYF. In nucleotides, the CDR3 is TGCAGCGGGGTGGCAGGACAGGGCCTCTTCTACGAGCAGTACTTC. The gene calls are TRBV29-1 and TRBJ2-7; 8 nucleotides align to TRBD1. CDR1 is SQVTM and CDR2 is ANQGSEA in the germline V gene. This CDR3 has 15 amino acids. V trimming: 7 bases; J trimming: 3 bases; junction bases outside the gene matches: 14.

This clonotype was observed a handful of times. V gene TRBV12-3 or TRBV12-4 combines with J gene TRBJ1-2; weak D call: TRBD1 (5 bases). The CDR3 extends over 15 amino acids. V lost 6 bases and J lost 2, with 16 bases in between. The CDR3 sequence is CASRIPGLPNYGYTF. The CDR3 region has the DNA TGTGCCAGCAGGATACCGGGACTTCCCAACTATGGCTACACCTTC.

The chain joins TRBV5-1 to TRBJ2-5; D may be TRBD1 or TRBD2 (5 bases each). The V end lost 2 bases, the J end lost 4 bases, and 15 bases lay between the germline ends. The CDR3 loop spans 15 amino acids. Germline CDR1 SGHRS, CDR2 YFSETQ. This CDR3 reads CASSFVLRDGETQYF. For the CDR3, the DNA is TGCGCCAGCAGCTTTGTCCTTCGGGACGGAGAGACCCAGTACTTC.

The CDR3 DNA reads as TGTGCCAGCAGCACGGGCCTAGCGGTTGGCTACACCTTC. The encoded protein is CASSTGLAVGYTF. The V gene is TRBV7-9, the J gene TRBJ1-2; D is uncertain. V was cut by 5 bases and J by 7 bases, with 14 bases left in between. The CDR3 is 13 amino acids. CDR1 is SEHNR and CDR2 is FQNEAQ in the germline V gene (reference sequence).

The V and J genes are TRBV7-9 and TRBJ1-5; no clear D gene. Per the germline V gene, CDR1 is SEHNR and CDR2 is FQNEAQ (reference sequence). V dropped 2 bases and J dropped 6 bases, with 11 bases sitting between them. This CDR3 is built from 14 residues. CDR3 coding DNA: TGTGCCAGCAGCTTAAAGGGCCGAGGTCAGCCCCAGCATTTT. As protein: CASSLKGRGQPQHF.

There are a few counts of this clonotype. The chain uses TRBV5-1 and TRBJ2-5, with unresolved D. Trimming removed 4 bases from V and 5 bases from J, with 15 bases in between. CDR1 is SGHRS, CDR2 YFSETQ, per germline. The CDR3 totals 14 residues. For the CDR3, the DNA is TGCGCCAGCAGCGTACGGTGGGGTGGGGAGACCCAGTACTTC. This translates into CASSVRWGGETQYF.

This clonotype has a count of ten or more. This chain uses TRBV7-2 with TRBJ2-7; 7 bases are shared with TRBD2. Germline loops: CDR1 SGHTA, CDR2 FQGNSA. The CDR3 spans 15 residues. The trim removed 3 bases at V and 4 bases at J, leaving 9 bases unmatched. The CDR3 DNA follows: TGTGCCAGCAGCTTGTGGGGCGGGAGCACGTACGAGCAGTACTTC. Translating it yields CASSLWGGSTYEQYF.

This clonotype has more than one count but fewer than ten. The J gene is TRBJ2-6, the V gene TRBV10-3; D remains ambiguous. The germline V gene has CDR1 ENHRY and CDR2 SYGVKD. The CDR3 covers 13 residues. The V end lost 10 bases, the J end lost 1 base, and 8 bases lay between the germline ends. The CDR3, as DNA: TGTGCCAGCCTGGCATCTGGGGCCAACGTCCTGACTTTC. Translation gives CASLASGANVLTF.

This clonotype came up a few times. The CDR3, as DNA: TGTGCCAGCAGCTTATATGGTTCAGATACGCAGTATTTT. This sequence encodes CASSLYGSDTQYF. The rearrangement joins TRBV7-3 to TRBJ2-3; no clear D. Trimming removed 2 bases from V and 4 bases from J, with 7 bases in between. Germline V lookup: CDR1 SGHTA, CDR2 FQGTGA. The CDR3 is 13 amino acids.

CDR3 loop: CASSSDRLSTNEKLFF. Written as DNA, the CDR3 is TGCGCCAGCAGCTCGGACAGGCTCTCAACTAATGAAAAACTGTTTTTT. The J gene is TRBJ1-4, the V gene TRBV5-1; 7 positions agree with TRBD1. Trimming removed 3 bases from V and 0 bases from J; junction bases left unmatched: 5. This CDR3 spans 16 amino acids. The germline gives CDR1 SGHRS, CDR2 YFSETQ. Together with reference TRBV5-1 and TRBJ1-4, the CDR3 gives the full variable domain: KAGVTQTPRYLIKTRGQQVTLSCSPISGHRSVSWYQQTPGQGLQFLFEYFSETQRNKGNFPGRFSGRQFSNSRSEMNVSTLELGDSALYLCASSSDRLSTNEKLFFGSGTQLSVL.

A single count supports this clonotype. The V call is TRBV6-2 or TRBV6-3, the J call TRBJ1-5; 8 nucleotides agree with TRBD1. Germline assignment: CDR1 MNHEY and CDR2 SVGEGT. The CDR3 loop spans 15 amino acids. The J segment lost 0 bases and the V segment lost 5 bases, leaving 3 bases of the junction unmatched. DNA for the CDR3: TGTGCCAGCAGTACAGGGACAGGTAGCAATCAGCCCCAGCATTTT. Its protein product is CASSTGTGSNQPQHF.

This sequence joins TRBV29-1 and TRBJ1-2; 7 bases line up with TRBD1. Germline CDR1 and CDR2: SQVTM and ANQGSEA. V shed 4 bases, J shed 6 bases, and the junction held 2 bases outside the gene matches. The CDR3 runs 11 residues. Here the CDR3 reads CSVGQGHGYTF. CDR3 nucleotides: TGCAGCGTTGGACAGGGCCATGGCTACACCTTC.